These T cell receptor beta chains were read from a single sample in a study of Ad26.COV2.S vaccination and SARS-CoV-2 variants. Assay: immunoSEQ multiplex PCR; the TCRdb copy retains only in-frame clones and omits some. The sample shows some 340,000 clones, around four fifths of them seen only once. The source material was peripheral blood, sampled in a trial of Ad26.COV2.S vaccine versus placebo. Every receptor here comes from a person between 18 and 60 years old who received the Ad26.COV2.S COVID-19 vaccine or a placebo. Each CDR3 is given with its conserved first and last residue. Each record gives: V gene, CDR3 protein.

TRBV5-8 CASKRVAGDREQFF
TRBV6-5 CASSYSGRAAYEQYF
TRBV10-2 CASSIRQGATEKLFF
TRBV5-8 CASSHRSPAGNTIYF
TRBV28 CASSLTGGAYEQYF
TRBV24-1 CATSDSGLGNTEAFF
TRBV19 CASSMTSVSYEQYF
TRBV5-6 CASSLVRGVDSPLHF
TRBV6-1 CASSDGAHDEQFF
TRBV18 CASSPNTEAFF
TRBV28 CASSLAGEPSNQPQHF
TRBV11-2 CASSSDGNSGANVLTF
TRBV11-2 CASSPLGRQPQHF
TRBV27 CASKLAGGRRTGELFF
TRBV5-1 CASSTSGIEQYF
TRBV30 CAWSPQGQETQYF
TRBV11-2 CASSLTGIRQYF
TRBV5-6 CASSLVGGGYNEQFF
TRBV5-1 CASSLGPGEIYEQYF
TRBV2 CASSEHGQGTTEAFF
TRBV12-3/TRBV12-4 CASSRWMNTEAFF
TRBV9 CASSLGDGELFF
TRBV3-1/TRBV3-2 CASRDRGLGDGYTF
TRBV19 CASTPSRGNQPQHF
TRBV9 CASSVVGGSTDTQYF
TRBV19 CASTPGSTYEQYF